A selection of T cell receptor beta chains follows, all from one sample in a study of T cell changes during pregnancy in multiple sclerosis. This table comes from immunoSEQ multiplex PCR, and its TCRdb copy is limited to in-frame clones, with some not included. Here the sample spans about 42,000 clones, 88% being singletons. This sample comprised CD4+ T cells from peripheral blood mononuclear cells, obtained in the second trimester of pregnancy. The receptors originated from a female donor with multiple sclerosis, enrolled in a pregnancy study. CDR3s leave out the opening cysteine and the closing phenylalanine or tryptophan.

V: TRBV7-3
CDR3: ASSGGTGDGYT

V: TRBV30
CDR3: AHSGRARYEQY

V: TRBV28
CDR3: ASSSPGQGGYGYT

V: TRBV30
CDR3: AWNRPGQHANTIY

V: TRBV5-1
CDR3: ASSLKLGAADTQY

V: TRBV11-3
CDR3: ASSQGTSGTGELF

V: TRBV10-3
CDR3: AATSGTGGRTGELF

V: TRBV10-3
CDR3: AISPAGNTIY

V: TRBV7-9
CDR3: ASSLIESGQF

V: TRBV4-2
CDR3: ASSQGARVYNEQF

V: TRBV6-1
CDR3: ASSEAGGYNQPQH

V: TRBV28
CDR3: ASISGNQPQH

V: TRBV9
CDR3: ASSASPNRVVGGYT

V: TRBV28
CDR3: ASSLRTSSYTGELF

V: TRBV5-8
CDR3: ASSLKLTPRGETQY

V: TRBV6-4
CDR3: ASSDSRNQPQH

V: TRBV6-1
CDR3: ASSRRGPNYGYT

V: TRBV7-2
CDR3: ASSFPRDRGSAEQY

V: TRBV2
CDR3: ALLGGNTIY

V: TRBV15
CDR3: ATSRTGGARVLQETQY

V: TRBV28
CDR3: ASSTGGREQY

V: TRBV28
CDR3: ASSRSLAGLKQF

V: TRBV6-5
CDR3: ASAKSGTGYEQY

V: TRBV28
CDR3: ASISRNNEKLF